This T cell receptor (beta chain) came from a study of T cells after yellow fever vaccination. Each CDR3 protein gets one entry after TCRdb re-called the 5' RACE reads with MiXCR. The sample holds just under 600,000 distinct CDR3 sequences, approximately 15% seen once. This clonotype occurred a few times. The V and J ends lost 5 bases and 1 base respectively, with 11 bases between them. Per the germline V gene, CDR1 is SEHNR and CDR2 is FQNEAQ (reference sequence). The CDR3 extends over 14 amino acids. The source of this sequence is a man younger than 40 who received the YFV17D yellow fever vaccine. The sample consisted of PBMCs, taken on the day of the yellow fever booster vaccination. This rearrangement joins TRBV7-9 to TRBJ2-5; D is ambiguous. CDR3 sequence (DNA): TGTGCCAGCAGCCCACACAACTTCCAAGAGACCCAGTACTTC. It codes for CASSPHNFQETQYF.